This passage covers 22 T cell receptor beta chains from one sample sequenced in a study of shared clonotypes between healthy human individuals. Sequencing used immunoSEQ multiplex PCR; TCRdb keeps in-frame clones, though not all of them. The sample includes around 700,000 clones, 55% to 75% of them seen just once. Source material: memory CD4+ T cells sorted from blood. As to subset: CD45RA-negative fraction. Source of these receptors: a young woman in good health.

The chain has TRBV10-3 and TRBJ2-1, with D perhaps TRBD1 (5 bases). Per the germline V gene, CDR1 is ENHRY and CDR2 is SYGVKD. Deletions cut 7 bases from V and 1 base from J, with 11 bases between. The CDR3 has 14 residues. The CDR3 region is CAIKQASSYNEQFF. CDR3 nucleotides: TGTGCCATCAAACAGGCCTCATCCTACAATGAGCAGTTCTTC.

This clone has only one observation. The chain employs TRBV7-6 and TRBJ2-7; D might be TRBD1 (6 bases). V was pared by 5 bases and J by 7 bases, with 18 bases between. The V gene's germline CDR1 is SGHVS and CDR2 FNYEAQ. The CDR3 spans 14 residues. CDR3 residues: CASSRGSRSMEQYF. The CDR3 nucleotides read TGTGCCAGCAGCAGGGGGTCTAGAAGTATGGAGCAGTACTTC.

This clone was found once. The V gene is TRBV30, the J gene TRBJ1-6; D is ambiguous. The V and J ends lost 2 bases and 11 bases respectively, with 16 bases between them. CDR1 is GTSNPN and CDR2 is SVGIG in the germline V gene (reference sequence). There are 14 residues in the CDR3. The CDR3 loop is CAWSSFTPRAPLHF. The CDR3 coding sequence is TGTGCCTGGAGTTCATTTACCCCCCGGGCACCCCTCCACTTT.

About this clone itself: Additional DNA sequences in this sample encode the identical CDR3. The J gene is TRBJ2-7, the V gene TRBV28, with unresolved D. The CDR3 covers 12 residues. The V end was cut by 1 base, the J end by 3 bases, with 4 bases between. Per the germline V gene, CDR1 is MDHEN and CDR2 is SYDVKM. This chain's CDR3 is CASSLSGYEQYF. The CDR3 DNA follows: TGTGCCAGCAGTTTATCAGGCTACGAGCAGTACTTC.

The chain uses TRBV5-4 and TRBJ1-5, with D perhaps matching TRBD1 (5 bases). The germline V and J ends were trimmed by 0 bases and 2 bases, with 12 bases remaining between them. Germline lookup yields CDR1 SGHNT and CDR2 YYREEE (reference sequence). The CDR3 has 16 residues. This CDR3 reads CASSLDIREGNQPQHF. DNA for the CDR3: TGTGCCAGCAGCTTGGATATCAGGGAAGGCAATCAGCCCCAGCATTTT.

This clone turned up a few times. This chain links TRBV18 with TRBJ2-7; D uncertain. Trimming took 5 bases from V and 9 from J, leaving 11 bases between them. CDR3 length equals 11 residues. Germline CDR1 reads KGHSH; CDR2 reads LQKENI. As DNA, the CDR3 is TGTGCCAGCTCATCGGACGACGTGCAGTACTTC. Its translation: CASSSDDVQYF.

The chain is built from TRBV28 and TRBJ1-4; possibly TRBD1 for D (5 bases). The CDR3 covers 15 residues. V lost 3 bases, J lost 5 bases, and 13 bases lay in between. Germline loops: CDR1 MDHEN, CDR2 SYDVKM. CDR3 loop: CASSFAWGMNEKLFF. The CDR3 DNA follows: TGTGCCAGCAGTTTCGCTTGGGGGATGAATGAAAAACTGTTTTTT.

The V call is TRBV30, the J call TRBJ2-2, with D tentatively TRBD2 (6 bases). This CDR3 has 13 amino acids. The V gene's germline CDR1 is GTSNPN and CDR2 SVGIG (reference sequence). V lost 8 bases and J 2 bases, leaving 12 bases between the germline ends. DNA for the CDR3: TGTGCCCGTGGGGGGAAAAACACCGGGGAGCTGTTTTTT. It encodes CARGGKNTGELFF.

This chain joins TRBV6-6 and TRBJ2-7; 12 bases match TRBD2. This CDR3 spans 14 amino acids. Per the germline V gene, CDR1 is MNHNY and CDR2 is SVGAGI (reference sequence). Trimming cost V 4 bases and J 6 bases; bases outside gene matches: 4. In nucleotides, the CDR3 is TGTGCCAGCAGTTCCTCGACTAGCGGGGGCGAGCAGTACTTC. The encoded protein is CASSSSTSGGEQYF.

The chain links TRBV25-1 to TRBJ2-7, with 8 bases that match TRBD2. The CDR3 length is 16 residues. Losses at the gene ends were 1 base for V and 6 bases for J; bases not matched to a gene: 11. CDR1 and CDR2 (germline): MGHDK, SYGVNS. CDR3 sequence: CASSESNREGLSEQYF. DNA of the CDR3: TGTGCCAGCAGTGAATCTAACCGGGAGGGCCTGTCCGAGCAGTACTTC.

The chain uses TRBV11-2 and TRBJ2-7; D may be TRBD2 (6 bases). The CDR3 contains 13 residues. CDR1 and CDR2 (germline): SGHAT, FQNNGV. Deletions cut 5 bases from V and 6 bases from J, with 14 bases between. The CDR3 DNA reads TGTGCCAGCAGCAGTGGAGGGCAGGGCGAGCAGTACTTC. Translated: CASSSGGQGEQYF.

The rearrangement uses TRBV5-1 and TRBJ2-7; TRBD2 matches 10 bases. This CDR3 has 14 amino acids. The V gene's germline CDR1 is SGHRS and CDR2 YFSETQ. J was trimmed by 3 bases and V by 3 bases; bases with no gene match: 3. Here the CDR3 reads CASSSASGSYEQYF. CDR3 in DNA: TGCGCCAGCAGCTCCGCTAGCGGGAGCTACGAGCAGTACTTC.

Worth noting for this clone: This specimen includes other DNA sequences encoding the same CDR3. The rearrangement links TRBV5-1 to TRBJ2-1; D is uncertain. The V and J ends lost 0 bases and 3 bases respectively, with 10 bases between them. Germline V gives CDR1 SGHRS, CDR2 YFSETQ. The CDR3 loop spans 15 amino acids. This CDR3 reads CASSLDVSSYNEQFF. In DNA, the CDR3 is TGCGCCAGCAGCTTGGACGTTTCCAGCTACAATGAGCAGTTCTTC.

This clone was observed a few times. This chain uses TRBV19 with TRBJ1-1, with 10 nucleotides matching TRBD1. The CDR3 is 20 residues long. Germline CDR1 LNHDA, CDR2 SQIVND (reference sequence). Trimming removed 7 bases from V and 4 bases from J; junction bases left unmatched: 24. The CDR3 sequence is CASTHPTGQGNPRLGTEAFF. The DNA for the CDR3 is TGTGCCAGTACCCACCCGACGGGACAGGGGAATCCTCGGCTGGGCACTGAAGCTTTCTTT. Variable domain in full (rest from reference TRBV19 and TRBJ1-1): DGGITQSPKYLFRKEGQNVTLSCEQNLNHDAMYWYRQDPGQGLRLIYYSQIVNDFQKGDIAEGYSVSREKKESFPLTVTSAQKNPTAFYLCASTHPTGQGNPRLGTEAFFGQGTRLTVV.

The chain is built from TRBV9 and TRBJ1-2; D unresolved. Germline V lookup: CDR1 SGDLS, CDR2 YYNGEE. The CDR3 runs 12 residues. Trimming shortened V by 3 bases and J by 4 bases, and 7 bases separated the two germline ends. This CDR3 is CASSGTSYGYTF. For the CDR3, the DNA is TGTGCCAGCAGCGGAACAAGCTATGGCTACACCTTC.

The chain is built from TRBV4-2 and TRBJ2-1; 9 bases are shared with TRBD2. With V trimmed by 0 bases and J by 11 bases, 11 bases remained unmatched. CDR1 and CDR2 from the germline V gene are LGHNA and YNFKEQ. The CDR3 extends over 16 amino acids. Here the CDR3 reads CASSQDAAGGEGKQFF. In DNA form, the CDR3 reads TGTGCCAGCAGCCAAGATGCAGCGGGAGGCGAAGGCAAGCAGTTCTTC.

The chain links TRBV28 to TRBJ1-2; tentatively, D is TRBD1 (6 bases). From germline, CDR1 is MDHEN and CDR2 SYDVKM. Trimming took off 2 bases at V and 4 bases at J, with 8 bases between the two ends. The CDR3 covers 13 residues. CDR3 bases: TGTGCCAGCAGTTTACAGGGGATCTATGGCTACACCTTC. Translated, it gives CASSLQGIYGYTF.

This clone was observed a handful of times. The V gene is TRBV9, the J gene TRBJ2-3; no definite D call. Trimming stripped 3 bases from V and 5 bases from J, with 19 bases between. This CDR3 has 16 residues. CDR1 is SGDLS, CDR2 YYNGEE, per germline. The CDR3 is CASSAGFTQPLDTQYF. The CDR3, as DNA: TGTGCCAGCAGCGCCGGGTTCACCCAACCCCTAGATACGCAGTATTTT. The whole variable domain, remainder taken from reference TRBV9 and TRBJ2-3, is DSGVTQTPKHLITATGQRVTLRCSPRSGDLSVYWYQQSLDQGLQFLIQYYNGEERAKGNILERFSAQQFPDLHSELNLSSLELGDSALYFCASSAGFTQPLDTQYFGPGTRLTVL.

The rearrangement links TRBV16 to TRBJ2-1, with D possibly matching TRBD2 (5 bases). The CDR3 consists of 12 residues. Trimming pared 5 bases from V and 10 bases from J, leaving 12 bases between. Germline values: CDR1 KGHSY, CDR2 FQNENV. The CDR3, as DNA: TGTGCCAGCAGCAACGACCCGGGAGAGCAGTTCTTC. Residues: CASSNDPGEQFF.

The chain uses TRBV5-1 and TRBJ2-3; weak D call: TRBD2 (6 bases). The V end was cut by 0 bases, the J end by 5 bases, with 13 bases between. The length of the CDR3 is 15 residues. Per the germline V gene, CDR1 is SGHRS and CDR2 is YFSETQ. DNA for the CDR3: TGCGCCAGCAGCTTGGCGGGAGTCATGGTAGATACGCAGTATTTT. Translated: CASSLAGVMVDTQYF.

The CDR3 reads CASSLNWGGGLTETQYF. The CDR3 region has the DNA TGTGCCAGCAGCTTAAATTGGGGAGGGGGACTCACGGAGACCCAGTACTTC. V and J are TRBV7-2 and TRBJ2-5; possibly TRBD2 for D (7 bases). The germline gives CDR1 SGHTA, CDR2 FQGNSA. Trimming cost V 2 bases and J 5 bases, with 21 bases left between them. There are 17 residues in the CDR3.

This clone appeared a few times. This rearrangement joins TRBV11-2 to TRBJ2-3; D ambiguous. V shed 0 bases and J shed 4 bases, with 5 bases lying between them. CDR1 is SGHAT, CDR2 FQNNGV, per germline. The length of the CDR3 is 13 residues. The CDR3 DNA sequence: TGTGCCAGCAGCTTAGATGCGGCAGATACGCAGTATTTT. Encoded protein: CASSLDAADTQYF.